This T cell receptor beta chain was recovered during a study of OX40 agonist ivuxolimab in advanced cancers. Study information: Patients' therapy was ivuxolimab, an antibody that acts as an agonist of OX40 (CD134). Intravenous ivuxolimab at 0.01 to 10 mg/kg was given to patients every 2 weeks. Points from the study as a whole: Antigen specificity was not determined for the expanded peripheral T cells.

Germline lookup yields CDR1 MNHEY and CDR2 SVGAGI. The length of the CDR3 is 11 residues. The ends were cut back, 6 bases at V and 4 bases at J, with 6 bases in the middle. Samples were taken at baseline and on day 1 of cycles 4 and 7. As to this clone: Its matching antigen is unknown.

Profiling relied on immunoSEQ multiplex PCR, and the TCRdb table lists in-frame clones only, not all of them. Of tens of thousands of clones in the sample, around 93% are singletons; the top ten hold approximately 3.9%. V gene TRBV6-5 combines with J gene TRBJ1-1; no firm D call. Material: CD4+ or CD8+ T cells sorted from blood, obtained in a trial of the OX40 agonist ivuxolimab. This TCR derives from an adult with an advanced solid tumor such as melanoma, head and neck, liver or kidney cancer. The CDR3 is CASSVGTEAFF. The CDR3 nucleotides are TGTGCCAGCAGCGTTGGCACTGAAGCTTTCTTT.